The present T cell receptor (beta chain) was sequenced within a study of control samples from healthy donors and cancer patients (dated by TCRdb to 2020 to 2022). A word on this clone: Its recognized antigen is unknown. Within one base of it there is no much larger clone, and no base qualities were kept.

The method was the immunoSEQ multiplex PCR assay. TCRdb retrieved this table from immuneACCESS and kept in-frame rearrangements only. Not all clones are present; in checked studies, unresolved V genes account for under half, and no reason is known for the remainder. This sample has about 61,000 clones in its table, and about 90% of those were observed once. Jointly, the top ten make up almost 6% of the sample. There are 17 amino acids in the CDR3, from cysteine to phenylalanine inclusive. Solely the CDR3 DNA is kept, with 51 bases framed from the first base. The V end loses 6 bases and the J end loses 4 bases, and a stretch of 21 bases separates them. The germline V gene specifies SGHAT as CDR1 and FQNNGV as CDR2.

The V gene is TRBV11-2 and the J gene is TRBJ1-4; a tentative D call is TRBD1 (6 bases match). The specimen sequenced was PBMCs. The source of this sequence is a man aged 60-69 years with colorectal cancer. The nucleotide sequence is given as TGTGCCAGCAGTATAAGGGGGTCGGGCTGGAATAATGAAAAACTGTTTTTT. It codes for CASSIRGSGWNNEKLFF.